One sample yielded the 26 T cell receptor beta chains listed below, sequenced in a study of blood T cell repertoires in COVID-19. TCRdb's copy holds only in-frame clones and misses some; the assay was immunoSEQ multiplex PCR. The top ten clones hold roughly 15% of a sample with 70,000 to 90,000 clones, about 79% of them seen once. Sequenced: peripheral blood. These receptors originate from a human donor in a cohort sampled during active COVID-19.

The genes are TRBV7-9 and TRBJ1-6; 9 bases are a match to TRBD1. The CDR3 length is 18 residues. V gave up 3 bases and J gave up 7 bases; unmatched junction bases: 13. CDR1 and CDR2 (germline): SEHNR, FQNEAQ (reference sequence). The CDR3 nucleotides are TGTGCCAGCAGCTTCGAGAGGACAGGGGCCAAACCAAATTCACCCCTCCACTTT. It yields the protein CASSFERTGAKPNSPLHF. Drawing the rest from reference TRBV7-9 and TRBJ1-6, the complete variable domain is DTGVSQNPRHKITKRGQNVTFRCDPISEHNRLYWYRQTLGQGPEFLTYFQNEAQLEKSRLLSDRFSAERPKGSFSTLEIQRTEQGDSAMYLCASSFERTGAKPNSPLHFGNGTRLTVT.

The V and J genes are TRBV6-2 or TRBV6-3 and TRBJ2-2, with unresolved D. The V and J ends lost 6 bases and 4 bases respectively, with 9 bases between them. This CDR3 is 13 amino acids long. CDR1 is MNHEY and CDR2 is SVGEGT in the germline V gene. CDR3 in DNA: TGTGCCAGCAGCCGGAGTGGCACCGGGGAGCTGTTTTTT. Its protein is CASSRSGTGELFF.

The CDR3 here is CATSDTSGSGDTQYF. The CDR3 nucleotides are TGTGCCACCAGTGACACTAGCGGGAGTGGCGATACGCAGTATTTT. The gene calls are TRBV24-1 and TRBJ2-3, with 11 bases matching TRBD2. Germline CDR1 is KGHDR and CDR2 is SFDVKD. The CDR3 covers 15 residues. The J segment lost 6 bases and the V segment lost 4 bases, leaving 5 bases of the junction unmatched.

The DNA for the CDR3 is TGCGCCAGCAGTGTCAGGGGGGAGAATTCACCCCTCCACTTT. Translated: CASSVRGENSPLHF. The V gene is TRBV4-1, the J gene TRBJ1-6, with 7 bases that match TRBD1. Per germline, CDR1 MGHRA and CDR2 YSYEKL. V gave up 6 bases and J gave up 7 bases; unmatched junction bases: 6. The CDR3 runs to 14 residues.

CDR3 protein: CAWSHDSWTGYTF. For the CDR3, the DNA is TGTGCCTGGAGTCACGACAGCTGGACGGGCTACACCTTC. The genes are TRBV30 and TRBJ1-2, with D perhaps matching TRBD1 (5 bases). Germline V gene data show CDR1 as GTSNPN and CDR2 as SVGIG (reference sequence). Trimming took off 2 bases at V and 8 bases at J, with 15 bases between the two ends. CDR3 length: 13 amino acids.

The chain has TRBV5-6 and TRBJ1-2, with D maybe TRBD1 (6 bases). The CDR3 extends over 13 amino acids. V was pared by 1 base and J by 5 bases, with 9 bases between. Germline-derived CDR1 and CDR2 are SGHDT and YYEEEE. The CDR3 DNA follows: TGTGCCAGCAGCTTGAAGAGGGGGTATGGCTACACCTTC. Amino acid sequence: CASSLKRGYGYTF.

The rearrangement uses TRBV30 and TRBJ1-2; 7 bases map to TRBD1. The CDR3 runs to 14 residues. Germline CDR1 GTSNPN, CDR2 SVGIG (reference sequence). V shed 1 base, J shed 2 bases, and the junction held 4 bases outside the gene matches. The CDR3 sequence is CAWSGTGENYGYTF. The CDR3 nucleotides read TGTGCCTGGAGTGGGACAGGCGAAAACTATGGCTACACCTTC. The variable domain in full, with the rest retrieved from reference TRBV30 and TRBJ1-2, is SQTIHQWPATLVQPVGSPLSLECTVEGTSNPNLYWYRQAAGRGLQLLFYSVGIGQISSEVPQNLSASRPQDRQFILSSKKLLLSDSGFYLCAWSGTGENYGYTFGSGTRLTVV.

The chain carries TRBV24-1 and TRBJ2-5; the match to TRBD1 covers 7 bases. The germline V gene has CDR1 KGHDR and CDR2 SFDVKD. The CDR3 has 16 residues. Losses at the gene ends were 1 base for V and 5 bases for J; bases not matched to a gene: 9. CDR3 in amino acids: CATSDFRTGPPETQYF. As DNA, the CDR3 is TGTGCCACCAGTGATTTTAGGACAGGACCTCCCGAGACCCAGTACTTC.

The chain combines TRBV19 with TRBJ2-2; TRBD1 matches at 8 bases. The CDR3 contains 16 residues. V was clipped by 4 bases and J by 2 bases; unmatched bases: 6. Germline CDR1 and CDR2: LNHDA and SQIVND (reference sequence). The CDR3 DNA reads TGTGCCAGTAGTAGTCCGCAGGGGGCAAACACCGGGGAGCTGTTTTTT. It translates to CASSSPQGANTGELFF.

The J gene is TRBJ1-4, the V gene TRBV7-9; D is unresolved. The CDR3 is made up of 16 amino acids. Deletions cut 5 bases from V and 1 base from J, with 14 bases between. CDR1 and CDR2 (germline): SEHNR, FQNEAQ (reference sequence). CDR3 nucleotides: TGTGCCAGCAGCCCTCTCGGGGTCCTAACTAATGAAAAACTGTTTTTT. This codes for CASSPLGVLTNEKLFF.

The gene calls are TRBV9 and TRBJ2-2; tentative D call: TRBD1 (6 bases). Trimming stripped 4 bases from V and 4 bases from J, with 14 bases between. CDR3 length: 15 amino acids. Germline V gene data show CDR1 as SGDLS and CDR2 as YYNGEE. The CDR3 sequence is CASSRDTAGTGELFF. CDR3 bases: TGTGCCAGCAGCCGGGACACGGCGGGCACCGGGGAGCTGTTTTTT.

This clone was found once. V gene TRBV5-3 combines with J gene TRBJ1-5, with 8 nucleotides matching TRBD1. TRBV5-3 has ORF status, its function being uncertain. J gave up 7 bases and V 4 bases, and 13 bases lay outside the gene matches. The CDR3 totals 16 residues. CDR3 amino acids: CARSGPYRGNNQPQHF. The CDR3 bases are TGTGCCAGAAGCGGACCCTACAGGGGGAATAACCAGCCCCAGCATTTT.

This clone has only a few counts. V and J are TRBV7-9 and TRBJ2-7; 9 positions match TRBD1. Germline CDR1 reads SEHNR; CDR2 reads FQNEAQ (reference sequence). The CDR3 has 13 residues. With V trimmed by 5 bases and J by 5 bases, 4 bases remained unmatched. The CDR3 sequence: CASSPRDRDEQYV. DNA for the CDR3: TGTGCCAGCAGCCCAAGGGACAGGGACGAGCAGTACGTC.

This clone was counted many times. The gene calls are TRBV6-5 and TRBJ1-2, with D perhaps matching TRBD1 (6 bases). Germline-derived CDR1 and CDR2 are MNHEY and SVGAGI. The CDR3 loop spans 14 amino acids. V shed 0 bases and J shed 10 bases, with 15 bases lying between them. The CDR3 coding sequence is TGTGCCAGCAGTTACTCCGGGACAAAAGGTGACTACACCTTC. This codes for CASSYSGTKGDYTF.

The rearrangement uses TRBV10-2 and TRBJ2-1; 8 positions match TRBD1. CDR3 size: 15 residues. Germline V CDR1 and CDR2: WSHSY, SAAADI. Germline trimming cut 2 bases from V and 5 bases from J; bases unmatched to any gene: 5. The CDR3 bases are TGCGCCAGCAGTGAGGTGACAGGGGTCGACAATGAGCAGTTCTTC. Amino acids: CASSEVTGVDNEQFF.

This chain's CDR3 is CASSGLGGFSYEQYF. As DNA, the CDR3 is TGTGCCAGCAGTGGCCTCGGGGGGTTTTCCTACGAGCAGTACTTC. The rearrangement links TRBV5-5 to TRBJ2-7, with 7 positions matching TRBD2. V lost 5 bases, J lost 1 base, and 9 bases stayed unmatched. Germline-derived CDR1 and CDR2 are SGHKS and YYEKEE (reference sequence). The CDR3 is made up of 15 amino acids.

This sequence joins TRBV5-1 and TRBJ1-6; D uncertain. The CDR3 sequence is 14 residues long. V lost 4 bases and J lost 0, with 5 bases in between. Per germline, CDR1 SGHRS and CDR2 YFSETQ. The CDR3 here is CASSEGSYNSPLHF. The CDR3 nucleotides are TGCGCCAGCAGCGAGGGCTCCTATAATTCACCCCTCCACTTT.

The chain has TRBV5-8 and TRBJ1-6; 9 positions agree with TRBD1. Germline CDR1 is SGHTS and CDR2 is YDEGEE. The V and J ends lost 4 bases and 10 bases, in that order; junction bases with no gene match: 6. The length of the CDR3 is 14 residues. The CDR3 bases are TGTGCCAGCAGCAGGACAGGGGATAGGTCACCCCTCCACTTT. Translated: CASSRTGDRSPLHF.

This CDR3 is CASSEVGQGYGYTF. The CDR3 DNA follows: TGTGCCAGCAGTGAAGTAGGACAGGGGTATGGCTACACCTTC. This chain connects TRBV2 to TRBJ1-2; 9 bases agree with TRBD1. The germline gives CDR1 SNHLY, CDR2 FYNNEI. The CDR3 extends over 14 amino acids. V shed 1 base and J 5 bases; nucleotides not matched to a gene: 2. Variable domain in full (rest from reference TRBV2 and TRBJ1-2): EPEVTQTPSHQVTQMGQEVILRCVPISNHLYFYWYRQILGQKVEFLVSFYNNEISEKSEIFDDQFSVERPDGSNFTLKIRSTKLEDSAMYFCASSEVGQGYGYTFGSGTRLTVV.

The chain is built from TRBV5-3 and TRBJ1-6, with 7 positions matching TRBD1. TRBV5-3 is an ORF, and what it does is uncertain. Germline trimming cut 4 bases from V and 5 bases from J; bases unmatched to any gene: 6. The CDR3 runs to 15 residues. DNA of the CDR3: TGTGCCAGAAGCAGTTCCGGGACAGATAATTCACCCCTCCACTTT. Its protein is CARSSSGTDNSPLHF.

V gene TRBV10-3 combines with J gene TRBJ2-1, with D tentatively TRBD1 (6 bases). The CDR3 runs 16 residues. V was shortened by 4 bases and J by 4 bases, with 17 bases between the two germline ends. CDR1 is ENHRY, CDR2 SYGVKD, per germline. The CDR3 DNA sequence: TGTGCCATCAGTGGTCAAGTGGCCCAGGGGTACAATGAGCAGTTCTTC. Amino acid sequence: CAISGQVAQGYNEQFF.

The CDR3 DNA follows: TGCGCCAGCAGCCCGTCTTGGGGGGGGAACACCGGGGAGCTGTTTTTT. This encodes CASSPSWGGNTGELFF. This rearrangement joins TRBV4-3 to TRBJ2-2, with 7 bases identical to TRBD2. J gave up 1 base and V 4 bases, and 6 bases lay outside the gene matches. There are 16 residues in the CDR3. Per the germline V gene, CDR1 is LGHNA and CDR2 is YSLEER.

The chain carries TRBV2 and TRBJ1-4; TRBD1 agrees at 7 bases. The CDR3 runs to 14 residues. Germline-derived CDR1 and CDR2 are SNHLY and FYNNEI. Trimming at V came to 8 bases and at J to 8 bases, leaving 11 bases not matched to a gene. This CDR3 is CASGSTGVREKLFF. The CDR3 DNA is TGTGCCAGCGGATCAACAGGGGTGAGGGAAAAACTGTTTTTT.

The chain couples TRBV2 to TRBJ2-5, with D unclear. The CDR3 is 11 amino acids. The V gene's germline CDR1 is SNHLY and CDR2 FYNNEI. V lost 7 bases to trimming and J lost 2 bases, with 5 bases between them. The CDR3 bases are TGTGCCAGCACGGAGCAAGAGACCCAGTACTTC. This translates into CASTEQETQYF.

The genes are TRBV5-5 and TRBJ1-1; 7 bases map to TRBD1. CDR3 length: 13 amino acids. Germline lookup yields CDR1 SGHKS and CDR2 YYEKEE (reference sequence). Trimming took 4 bases from V and 6 from J; bases not matched to a gene: 6. The DNA of the CDR3 is TGTGCCAGCAGCGCGGACAGGCGCCCTGAAGCTTTCTTT. Amino acids: CASSADRRPEAFF.

The V and J genes are TRBV5-5 and TRBJ2-2, with D possibly TRBD1 on 6 matching bases. The length of the CDR3 is 15 residues. CDR1 and CDR2 (germline): SGHKS, YYEKEE (reference sequence). V dropped 0 bases and J dropped 3 bases, with 9 bases sitting between them. The CDR3 protein is CASSLGTAYTGELFF. CDR3 bases: TGTGCCAGCAGCTTGGGGACAGCCTACACCGGGGAGCTGTTTTTT.